A single sample gave rise to the 20 T cell receptor beta chains below, sequenced in a study of T cell responses to AZD1222 COVID-19 vaccine. Data came from immunoSEQ multiplex PCR; TCRdb stores just in-frame clones and leaves some out. There are tens of thousands of clones in the sample; 80% to 90% occur only once, and more than 2% lies in the top ten. Source: peripheral blood, taken on day 0 of AZD1222 vaccination. These receptors came from an adult in good health.

The chain recombines TRBV12-3 or TRBV12-4 with TRBJ1-1; 7 bases map to TRBD1. The V and J ends lost 5 bases and 11 bases, in that order; junction bases with no gene match: 5. This CDR3 is 11 amino acids long. CDR3 in DNA: TGTGCCAGCAGTATTGACAGGGCGGCTTTCTTT. This gives the protein CASSIDRAAFF.

This chain uses TRBV2 with TRBJ2-2; a possible D gene is TRBD2 (5 bases). Germline V gene sequence: CDR1 SNHLY, CDR2 FYNNEI. The CDR3 has 13 amino acids. V dropped 8 bases and J dropped 2 bases, with 9 bases sitting between them. CDR3 loop: CASHRENTGELFF. The CDR3 coding sequence is TGTGCCAGCCACCGGGAAAACACCGGGGAGCTGTTTTTT.

The chain uses TRBV5-1 and TRBJ1-3, with 7 bases lining up with TRBD1. The CDR3 spans 15 residues. V was clipped by 0 bases and J by 3 bases; unmatched bases: 3. From germline, CDR1 is SGHRS and CDR2 YFSETQ. The DNA for the CDR3 is TGCGCCAGCAGCTTGGTGACAGGGTATGGAAACACCATATATTTT. Translating gives CASSLVTGYGNTIYF.

The rearrangement uses TRBV7-9 and TRBJ2-5; the match to TRBD1 covers 7 bases. Trimming took 2 bases from V and 1 from J; bases not matched to a gene: 7. Germline V gene data show CDR1 as SEHNR and CDR2 as FQNEAQ (reference sequence). The CDR3 spans 16 residues. CDR3 coding DNA: TGTGCCAGCAGCTTACGGACAGGCGGCGCCCAAGAGACCCAGTACTTC. It codes for CASSLRTGGAQETQYF. Looking up the rest from reference TRBV7-9 and TRBJ2-5 gives the full variable domain: DTGVSQNPRHKITKRGQNVTFRCDPISEHNRLYWYRQTLGQGPEFLTYFQNEAQLEKSRLLSDRFSAERPKGSFSTLEIQRTEQGDSAMYLCASSLRTGGAQETQYFGPGTRLLVL.

V and J are TRBV11-2 and TRBJ1-2; 11 bases are a match to TRBD1. The CDR3 covers 15 residues. Per germline, CDR1 SGHAT and CDR2 FQNNGV. The junction had 6 bases not matched to a gene; V was cut back by 5 bases and J by 4 bases. As DNA, the CDR3 is TGTGCCAGCAGCACAACCGGGACAGGGGGCTATGGCTACACCTTC. This translates into CASSTTGTGGYGYTF. The full variable domain, completed using reference TRBV11-2 and TRBJ1-2, is EAGVAQSPRYKIIEKRQSVAFWCNPISGHATLYWYQQILGQGPKLLIQFQNNGVVDDSQLPKDRFSAERLKGVDSTLKIQPAKLEDSAVYLCASSTTGTGGYGYTFGSGTRLTVV.

J is TRBJ1-1 and V is TRBV7-9, with TRBD1 as a possible D gene (5 bases). The CDR3 runs 13 residues. The germline gives CDR1 SEHNR, CDR2 FQNEAQ (reference sequence). Trimming removed 6 bases from V and 4 bases from J, with 12 bases in between. CDR3: CASSMGLGTEAFF. CDR3 nucleotides: TGTGCCAGCAGTATGGGGCTCGGCACTGAAGCTTTCTTT.

The genes are TRBV18 and TRBJ2-2, with D possibly matching TRBD1 (5 bases). The germline V and J ends were trimmed by 4 bases and 1 base, with 10 bases remaining between them. CDR1 and CDR2 from the germline V gene are KGHSH and LQKENI. The CDR3 is made up of 15 amino acids. The CDR3 DNA reads as TGTGCCAGCTCACTAGACAGCGAGAACACCGGGGAGCTGTTTTTT. Its translation is CASSLDSENTGELFF. The full variable domain, with the rest looked up from reference TRBV18 and TRBJ2-2, is NAGVMQNPRHLVRRRGQEARLRCSPMKGHSHVYWYRQLPEEGLKFMVYLQKENIIDESGMPKERFSAEFPKEGPSILRIQQVVRGDSAAYFCASSLDSENTGELFFGEGSRLTVL.

This chain joins TRBV27 and TRBJ2-7, with TRBD2 matching 9 bases. Germline assignment: CDR1 MNHEY and CDR2 SMNVEV (reference sequence). J lost 2 bases, V lost 6 bases, and 5 bases had no gene match. The CDR3 runs 14 residues. The DNA of the CDR3 is TGTGCCAGCAGACCAATAGCGGGAGCCTACGAGCAGTACTTC. Its protein product is CASRPIAGAYEQYF.

The rearrangement joins TRBV3-1 (or the pseudogene TRBV3-2) to TRBJ2-3; the match to TRBD2 covers 13 bases. The CDR3 sequence is 20 residues long. Trimming at V came to 0 bases and at J to 5 bases, leaving 14 bases not matched to a gene. CDR1 LGHDT and CDR2 YNNKEL come from the germline V gene (reference sequence). Here the CDR3 DNA reads TGTGCCAGCAGCCAAGATACCCCCACGACTAGCGGGAGGTGGATAGATACGCAGTATTTT. This translates into CASSQDTPTTSGRWIDTQYF.

J is TRBJ2-1 and V is TRBV11-3; no clear D gene. Germline CDR1 and CDR2: SGHNT and YENEEA. This CDR3 has 13 amino acids. Trimming pared 6 bases from V and 4 bases from J, leaving 10 bases between. CDR3 in DNA: TGTGCCAGCAGGGCCCCCGGGTACAATGAGCAGTTCTTC. Translating gives CASRAPGYNEQFF.

The chain combines TRBV30 with TRBJ1-3, with TRBD1 matching 7 bases. CDR3 length: 16 residues. V shed 2 bases and J 0 bases; nucleotides not matched to a gene: 7. Looked up from germline, CDR1 is GTSNPN and CDR2 is SVGIG (reference sequence). Written as DNA, the CDR3 is TGTGCCTGGAGTTCACAGGGGTCTCTCTCTGGAAACACCATATATTTT. This gives the protein CAWSSQGSLSGNTIYF.

This chain joins TRBV7-2 and TRBJ2-7, with D possibly called TRBD1 or TRBD2 (5 bases each). Germline CDR1 and CDR2: SGHTA and FQGNSA. V shed 5 bases and J shed 3 bases, with 11 bases lying between them. This CDR3 spans 13 amino acids. CDR3 residues: CASSRDLYYEQYF. The CDR3 DNA is TGTGCCAGCAGCCGGGACCTATACTACGAGCAGTACTTC.

The chain has TRBV19 and TRBJ2-5; possibly TRBD1 or TRBD2 for D (6 bases each). Trimming stripped 6 bases from V and 5 bases from J, with 19 bases between. In germline, CDR1 is LNHDA, CDR2 SQIVND (reference sequence). The CDR3 runs 15 residues. The CDR3 spells CASSGSGGRTETQYF. Here the CDR3 DNA reads TGTGCCAGTAGCGGCTCCGGGGGCCGTACTGAGACCCAGTACTTC.

CDR3 coding DNA: TGTGCCAGTAGTATGGGGGGGGCACCCTCTGGGGCCAACGTCCTGACTTTC. Amino acid sequence: CASSMGGAPSGANVLTF. The V gene is TRBV19, the J gene TRBJ2-6; perhaps TRBD2 as D (7 bases). Trimming left V 3 bases short and J 0 bases short, with 12 bases between. The CDR3 length is 17 residues. The germline V gene has CDR1 LNHDA and CDR2 SQIVND (reference sequence).

This chain joins TRBV6-5 and TRBJ2-1; D not certain. V was clipped by 5 bases and J by 0 bases, with 5 bases between them. The CDR3 is 13 residues long. Germline CDR1 is MNHEY and CDR2 is SVGAGI. The CDR3 spells CASSRISYNEQFF. The CDR3 DNA follows: TGTGCCAGCAGTAGGATCTCCTACAATGAGCAGTTCTTC.

The rearrangement uses TRBV7-6 and TRBJ2-7; 7 bases match TRBD1. V lost 1 base to trimming and J lost 5 bases; unmatched junction nucleotides: 11. This CDR3 is 16 amino acids long. CDR1 is SGHVS and CDR2 is FNYEAQ in the germline V gene. Here the CDR3 DNA reads TGTGCCAGCAGCTTAGAACAGGGGATTTCAGGCGACGAGCAGTACTTC. It codes for CASSLEQGISGDEQYF. Supplemented by reference TRBV7-6 and TRBJ2-7, the full variable domain reads GAGVSQSPRYKVTKRGQDVALRCDPISGHVSLYWYRQALGQGPEFLTYFNYEAQQDKSGLPNDRFSAERPEGSISTLTIQRTEQRDSAMYRCASSLEQGISGDEQYFGPGTRLTVT.

This clone was seen only a few times. This chain joins TRBV9 and TRBJ2-1; D uncertain. CDR1 and CDR2 from the germline V gene are SGDLS and YYNGEE. Trimming took off 0 bases at V and 7 bases at J, with 11 bases between the two ends. This CDR3 is built from 14 residues. CDR3 nucleotides: TGTGCCAGCAGCGTAGGAGCCTATAGGAATGAGCAGTTCTTC. It translates to CASSVGAYRNEQFF.

This chain connects TRBV4-1 to TRBJ2-3; D gene ambiguous. This CDR3 has 12 amino acids. The V gene lost 4 bases and the J gene lost 4 bases, with 6 bases spanning the gap. Looked up from germline, CDR1 is MGHRA and CDR2 is YSYEKL. DNA for the CDR3: TGCGCCAGCAGCCCCCCGTCAGATACGCAGTATTTT. It codes for CASSPPSDTQYF.

This chain connects TRBV5-6 to TRBJ1-2; D might be TRBD1 (5 bases). The V gene lost 4 bases and the J gene lost 2 bases, with 15 bases spanning the gap. The germline V gene encodes CDR1 SGHDT and CDR2 YYEEEE. The CDR3 covers 15 residues. The DNA of the CDR3 is TGTGCCAGCAGCCCACGGGTCGGGGCCAACTATGGCTACACCTTC. Translating gives CASSPRVGANYGYTF.

V gene TRBV6-6 combines with J gene TRBJ1-6; TRBD1 agrees at 9 bases. This CDR3 region has 14 residues. CDR1 and CDR2 from the germline V gene are MNHNY and SVGAGI (reference sequence). The ends lost 5 bases at V and 7 bases at J; junction bases unmatched: 3. CDR3 nucleotide sequence: TGTGCCAGCAGTAGACAGGGGGGGAATTCACCCCTCCACTTT. Protein product: CASSRQGGNSPLHF.